The rows below give T cell receptor beta chains drawn from one sample of a study of OX40 agonist ivuxolimab in advanced cancers. Measured with immunoSEQ multiplex PCR; TCRdb has only the in-frame clones, and not every one. The sample gives 77,000 or so clones, 80% to 95% of which show up once; less than 0.55% is in the top ten. The starting material was CD4+ or CD8+ T cells sorted from blood, obtained in a trial of the OX40 agonist ivuxolimab. The receptors originated from an adult with an advanced solid tumor such as melanoma, head and neck, liver or kidney cancer. Each CDR3 is given with its conserved first and last residue. D genes are given only for firm matches. Clone size appears in some rows only: once, few, many, or a class for an expanded clone.

d_call j_call clone_size v_call cdr3_aa cdr3_nt
- TRBJ1-5 - TRBV28 CASSLIEGSNQPQHF TGTGCCAGCAGTTTAATCGAAGGAAGCAATCAGCCCCAGCATTTT
- TRBJ2-1 - TRBV28 CASTSGSYNEQFF TGTGCCAGTACCTCCGGATCCTACAATGAGCAGTTCTTC
- TRBJ2-4 - TRBV21-1 CASSKLGENIQYF TGTGCCAGCAGCAAGTTGGGAGAAAACATTCAGTACTTC
- TRBJ1-2 once TRBV5-1 CASSPRVVNYGYTF TGCGCCAGCAGCCCTAGGGTGGTTAACTATGGCTACACCTTC
- TRBJ1-5 - TRBV5-1 CATEFKTQGARPQHF TGCGCCACCGAATTCAAGACACAGGGAGCGCGGCCCCAGCATTTT
- TRBJ2-7 - TRBV27 CASSFRDRAYEQYF TGTGCCAGCAGTTTCAGGGATAGGGCCTACGAGCAGTACTTC
- TRBJ2-3 - TRBV4-3 CASSQVWGTDTQYF TGCGCCAGCAGCCAAGTATGGGGCACAGATACGCAGTATTTT
TRBD1 TRBJ1-1 - TRBV5-6 CASRSRGDTEAFF TGTGCCAGCAGGAGCAGGGGGGACACTGAAGCTTTCTTT
- TRBJ2-7 - TRBV7-2 CASSPGSYEQYF TGTGCCAGCAGCCCAGGCTCCTACGAGCAGTACTTC
- TRBJ2-1 - TRBV20-1 CSASADLEQFF TGCAGTGCTAGCGCAGACCTTGAGCAGTTCTTC
TRBD1 TRBJ2-7 - TRBV6-1 CASSKTGGGYEQYF TGTGCCAGCAGTAAGACAGGGGGCGGCTACGAGCAGTACTTC
- TRBJ2-5 few TRBV4-1 CASSQEPGGRETQYF TGCGCCAGCAGCCAAGAGCCAGGAGGCCGGGAGACCCAGTACTTC
TRBD1 TRBJ1-1 - TRBV4-1 CASRKGGSGAEAFF TGCGCCAGCAGAAAAGGGGGCTCGGGGGCTGAAGCTTTCTTT
TRBD1 TRBJ1-6 - TRBV5-6 CASSRQGFNSPLHF TGTGCCAGCAGCCGACAGGGATTTAATTCACCCCTCCACTTT
- TRBJ2-5 - TRBV14 CASRGRGRETQYF TGTGCCAGCAGAGGCCGGGGGAGAGAGACCCAGTACTTC
- TRBJ2-2 - TRBV10-3 CAMHGTGNTGELFF TGTGCCATGCACGGGACGGGAAACACCGGGGAGCTGTTTTTT
TRBD2 TRBJ2-5 - TRBV7-3 CASSLLAGARQTQYF TGTGCCAGCAGCTTACTAGCGGGCGCCCGACAGACCCAGTACTTC